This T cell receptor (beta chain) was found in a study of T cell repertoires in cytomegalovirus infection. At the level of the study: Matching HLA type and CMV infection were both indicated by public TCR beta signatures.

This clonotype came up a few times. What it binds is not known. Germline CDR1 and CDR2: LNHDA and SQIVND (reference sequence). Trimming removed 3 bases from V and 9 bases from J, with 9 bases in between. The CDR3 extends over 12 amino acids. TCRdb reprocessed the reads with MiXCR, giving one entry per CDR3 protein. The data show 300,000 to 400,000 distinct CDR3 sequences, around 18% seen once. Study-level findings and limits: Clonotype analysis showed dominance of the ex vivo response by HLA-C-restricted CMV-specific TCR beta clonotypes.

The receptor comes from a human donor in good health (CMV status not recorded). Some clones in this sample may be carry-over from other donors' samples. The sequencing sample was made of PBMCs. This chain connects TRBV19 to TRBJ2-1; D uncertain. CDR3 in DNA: TGTGCCAGTAGTATTATCGGGTCTGAGCAGTTCTTC. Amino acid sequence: CASSIIGSEQFF.